These T cell receptor beta chains were read from a single sample in a study of Graves' ophthalmopathy and Graves' hyperthyroidism. MiXCR, applied by TCRdb to the multiplex PCR reads, yields one record per CDR3 protein. Among about 240,000 distinct CDR3 sequences listed, around 50% were seen once. The specimen sequenced was peripheral blood. Receptors were obtained from an adult man with Graves' ophthalmopathy. CDR3s leave out the opening cysteine and the closing phenylalanine or tryptophan. The D gene is left open where the match is weak.

J | V | D | CDR3
TRBJ1-4 | TRBV2 | TRBD1 | ASSLGDSPTNEKLF
TRBJ1-5 | TRBV7-2 | - | ASSFGDSNQPQH
TRBJ2-7 | TRBV6-5 | - | ASSYFPEFLGEQY
TRBJ1-5 | TRBV7-4 | TRBD1 | ASSAGQGVGQPQH
TRBJ1-5 | TRBV9 | - | ASSRRVGEGPQH
TRBJ1-5 | TRBV27 | - | ASSLSSKPQH
TRBJ1-1 | TRBV9 | - | ASSGSNTEAF
TRBJ2-2 | TRBV29-1 | - | SVGELF
TRBJ1-1 | TRBV24-1 | - | ATRGLAETEAF
TRBJ2-7 | TRBV2 | - | ASSSDLGSTYEQY
TRBJ1-5 | TRBV2 | - | ASSSWDSNQPQH
TRBJ1-6 | TRBV7-9 | TRBD1 | ASSRWTGENSPLH
TRBJ2-5 | TRBV10-3 | TRBD1 | AISDLEGQGGETQY
TRBJ2-2 | TRBV10-3 | - | AISEPSGELF
TRBJ1-5 | TRBV9 | - | ASSVGGGQPQH
TRBJ1-5 | TRBV5-1 | - | ASSDGSNQPQH
TRBJ1-2 | TRBV28 | TRBD1 | ASSLKGQFVYGYT
TRBJ2-5 | TRBV6-2/TRBV6-3 | TRBD2 | ASSPGTRAETQY
TRBJ1-2 | TRBV5-8 | - | ASSFEGLDYGYT
TRBJ1-2 | TRBV29-1 | TRBD1 | SFTTGSSYT
TRBJ1-4 | TRBV29-1 | - | SARLGGGSEKLF
TRBJ2-7 | TRBV11-2 | TRBD2 | ASSSWVAGDEQY
TRBJ1-4 | TRBV6-1 | - | ASTKRGIELF
TRBJ1-2 | TRBV12-3/TRBV12-4 | TRBD1 | ASSLLKTGGAFGYT
TRBJ1-2 | TRBV20-1 | - | SALGRSDEGYT
TRBJ2-7 | TRBV6-5 | - | ASKGHRSYEQY
TRBJ1-5 | TRBV2 | - | ASRIGLGLNQPQH